The 11 T cell receptor beta chains listed next were all sequenced from one sample in a study of T cell repertoires in cytomegalovirus infection. Their recognized antigens are unknown. TCRdb re-called the reads through MiXCR, storing one row per CDR3 protein. Among more than 250,000 distinct CDR3 sequences listed, around 25% were seen once. The specimen was cultured PBMCs, collected from culture after CMV antigen stimulation. Receptors were obtained from a human donor in good health (CMV status not recorded). Some clones in this sample may be carry-over from other donors' samples.

This clonotype appeared many times. The chain employs TRBV7-2 and TRBJ1-2, with 7 bases lining up with TRBD1. V trimming: 8 bases; J trimming: 6 bases; junction bases outside the gene matches: 15. CDR1 is SGHTA and CDR2 is FQGNSA in the germline V gene. This CDR3 spans 15 amino acids. CDR3 nucleotide sequence: TGTGCCAGCCCCCGTCTAGGGGGCATATTTGATGGCTACACCTTC. Translating it yields CASPRLGGIFDGYTF.

This clonotype came up many times. CDR3 nucleotides: TGTGCCAGCAGCCTCGGTACCTTCGACACTGAAGCTTTCTTT. Translated: CASSLGTFDTEAFF. The rearrangement links TRBV7-2 to TRBJ1-1; D uncertain. Germline V gene data show CDR1 as SGHTA and CDR2 as FQGNSA. Between the trimmed V and J ends, which lost 5 bases and 3 bases, there was a span of 13 bases. The CDR3 covers 14 residues.

The chain has TRBV20-1 and TRBJ2-5; 11 nucleotides agree with TRBD2. CDR1 is DFQATT, CDR2 SNEGSKA, per germline (reference sequence). V shed 6 bases, J shed 4 bases, and the junction held 16 bases outside the gene matches. The CDR3 is 17 residues long. The CDR3 sequence: CSALGTSGRAPPETQYF. CDR3 nucleotide sequence: TGCAGTGCACTAGGAACTAGCGGGAGAGCCCCTCCAGAGACCCAGTACTTC.

This clonotype occurred many times. The genes are TRBV7-9 and TRBJ2-2, with D unresolved. Deletions cut 2 bases from V and 8 bases from J, with 12 bases between. Germline V gene sequence: CDR1 SEHNR, CDR2 FQNEAQ (reference sequence). CDR3 length: 14 amino acids. In DNA, the CDR3 is TGTGCCAGCAGCTTAACTGTCCTTTCAGGGGAGCTGTTTTTT. Its protein is CASSLTVLSGELFF. The whole variable domain, filled in from reference TRBV7-9 and TRBJ2-2, reads DTGVSQNPRHKITKRGQNVTFRCDPISEHNRLYWYRQTLGQGPEFLTYFQNEAQLEKSRLLSDRFSAERPKGSFSTLEIQRTEQGDSAMYLCASSLTVLSGELFFGEGSRLTVL.

As to this clonotype: Mismatch with germline at one junction end may stem from a read error. The chain uses TRBV5-3 and TRBJ1-2; D call uncertain. Being an ORF, TRBV5-3 has a function that is uncertain. This CDR3 comprises 14 residues. In DNA form, the CDR3 reads TGTGCCAGCAGCTTGGGAGAGACACGCTATGGCTACACCTTC. Its protein is CASSLGETRYGYTF.

V is TRBV7-9 and J is TRBJ1-2; TRBD1 matches 7 bases. V shed 6 bases and J 7 bases; nucleotides not matched to a gene: 11. The CDR3 contains 14 residues. The germline V gene has CDR1 SEHNR and CDR2 FQNEAQ (reference sequence). CDR3 sequence (DNA): TGTGCCAGCAGGTCCCCCGGGACAGTCGGTGGCTACACCTTC. This translates into CASRSPGTVGGYTF.

This clonotype has at least ten counts. This chain uses TRBV12-3 or TRBV12-4 with TRBJ2-5; D uncertain. The CDR3 is made up of 10 amino acids. Deletions cut 5 bases from V and 7 bases from J, with 5 bases between. CDR3 amino acids: CASSPGTQYF. The CDR3 DNA is TGTGCCAGCAGTCCTGGGACCCAGTACTTC.

This clonotype was counted many times. The chain couples TRBV7-9 to TRBJ1-6, with D tentatively TRBD1 (5 bases). CDR1 and CDR2 from the germline V gene are SEHNR and FQNEAQ (reference sequence). The germline V and J ends were trimmed by 3 bases and 0 bases, with 18 bases remaining between them. CDR3 length equals 19 residues. Written as DNA, the CDR3 is TGTGCCAGCAGCTTGGGACCGGGATCACTCAGCTCCTATAATTCACCCCTCCACTTT. It encodes CASSLGPGSLSSYNSPLHF.

This clonotype was detected only a few times. The J gene is TRBJ1-5, the V gene TRBV12-3 or TRBV12-4; possible D gene TRBD1, 6 bases. V dropped 3 bases and J dropped 7 bases, with 16 bases sitting between them. The CDR3 totals 15 residues. The CDR3, as DNA: TGTGCCAGCAGTTTGGGCCAAGGGGGTAAGCAGCCCCAGCATTTT. This gives the protein CASSLGQGGKQPQHF.

The table lists this clonotype with a few counts. The chain employs TRBV7-2 and TRBJ2-1; TRBD2 is a possible D gene (5 bases). The CDR3 length is 15 residues. Germline CDR1 and CDR2: SGHTA and FQGNSA. Deletions cut 5 bases from V and 9 bases from J, with 20 bases between. CDR3 amino acids: CASSLSRTEGSEQFF. The DNA for the CDR3 is TGTGCCAGCAGCCTGTCGAGGACTGAAGGAAGTGAGCAGTTCTTC.

The rearrangement joins TRBV27 to TRBJ2-3, with 10 positions matching TRBD2. V lost 7 bases to trimming and J lost 10 bases; unmatched junction nucleotides: 11. The CDR3 extends over 14 amino acids. CDR1 is MNHEY and CDR2 is SMNVEV in the germline V gene (reference sequence). The CDR3 reads CASTTASGRRAQYF. The CDR3 bases are TGTGCCAGCACAACGGCTAGCGGGAGAAGGGCGCAGTATTTT.